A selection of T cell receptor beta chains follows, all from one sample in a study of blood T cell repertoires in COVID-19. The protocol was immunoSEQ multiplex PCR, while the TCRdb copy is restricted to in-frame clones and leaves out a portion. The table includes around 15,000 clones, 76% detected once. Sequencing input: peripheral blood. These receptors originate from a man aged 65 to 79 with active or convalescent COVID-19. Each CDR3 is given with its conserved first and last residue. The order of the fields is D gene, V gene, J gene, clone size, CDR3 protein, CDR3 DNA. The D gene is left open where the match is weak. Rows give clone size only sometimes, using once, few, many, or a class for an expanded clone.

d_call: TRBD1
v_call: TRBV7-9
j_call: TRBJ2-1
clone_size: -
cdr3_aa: CASSPDRGLYNEQFF
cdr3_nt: TGTGCCAGCAGCCCCGACAGGGGGCTATACAATGAGCAGTTCTTC

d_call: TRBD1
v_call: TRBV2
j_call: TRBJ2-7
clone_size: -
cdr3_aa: CASSTDRGRRTDYEQYF
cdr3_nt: TGTGCCAGCAGTACGGACAGGGGGCGCAGAACGGATTACGAGCAGTACTTC

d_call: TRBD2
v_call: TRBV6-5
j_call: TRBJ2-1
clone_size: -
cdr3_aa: CASTFPGGRNEQFF
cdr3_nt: TGTGCCAGCACCTTCCCGGGAGGTAGGAATGAGCAGTTCTTC

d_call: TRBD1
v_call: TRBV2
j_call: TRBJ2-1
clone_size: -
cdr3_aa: CASSLRQGDNEQFF
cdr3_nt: TGTGCCAGCAGTCTGAGACAGGGAGACAATGAGCAGTTCTTC

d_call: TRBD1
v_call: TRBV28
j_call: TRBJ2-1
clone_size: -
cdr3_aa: CASSSDRVVNEQFF
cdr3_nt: TGTGCCAGCAGTTCGGACAGGGTGGTAAATGAGCAGTTCTTC

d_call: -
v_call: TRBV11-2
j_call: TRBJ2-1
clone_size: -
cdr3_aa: CASSLGWGEQAYEQFF
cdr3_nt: TGTGCCAGCAGCTTAGGGTGGGGGGAGCAGGCCTATGAGCAGTTCTTC

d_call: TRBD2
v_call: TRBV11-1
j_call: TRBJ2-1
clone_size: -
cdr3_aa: CASSPTSGGHNEQFF
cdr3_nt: TGTGCCAGCAGCCCTACTAGCGGAGGGCACAATGAGCAGTTCTTC

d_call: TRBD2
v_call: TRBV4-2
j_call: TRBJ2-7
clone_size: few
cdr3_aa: CASSQDPSGGYYEQYF
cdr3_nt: TGTGCCAGCAGCCAAGATCCTAGCGGGGGGTACTACGAGCAGTACTTC

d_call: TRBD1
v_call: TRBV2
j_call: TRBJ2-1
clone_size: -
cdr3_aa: CASSLGQGAYNEQFF
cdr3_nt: TGTGCCAGCAGCCTAGGTCAGGGGGCCTACAATGAGCAGTTCTTC

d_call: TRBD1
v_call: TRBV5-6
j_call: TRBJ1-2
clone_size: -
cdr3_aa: CASSNGQGVAGYTF
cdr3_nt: TGTGCCAGCAGTAATGGACAGGGTGTGGCTGGCTACACCTTC

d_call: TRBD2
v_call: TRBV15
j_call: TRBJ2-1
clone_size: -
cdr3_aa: CATSRDPSGNEQFF
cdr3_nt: TGTGCCACCAGCAGAGACCCTAGCGGGAATGAGCAGTTCTTC

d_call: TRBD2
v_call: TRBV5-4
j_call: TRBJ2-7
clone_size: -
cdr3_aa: CASSPSPTSASYEQYF
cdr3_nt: TGTGCCAGCAGCCCATCCCCGACTAGCGCTTCCTACGAGCAGTACTTC

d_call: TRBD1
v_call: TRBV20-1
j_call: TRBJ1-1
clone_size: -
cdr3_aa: CSASLGGLTEAFF
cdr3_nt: TGCAGTGCTAGTCTAGGGGGCCTCACTGAAGCTTTCTTT

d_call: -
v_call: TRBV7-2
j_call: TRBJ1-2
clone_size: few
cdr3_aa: CASSPGNYGYTF
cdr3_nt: TGTGCCAGCAGCCCAGGGAACTATGGCTACACCTTC

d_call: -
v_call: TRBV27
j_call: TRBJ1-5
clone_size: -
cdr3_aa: CASSLVINQPQHF
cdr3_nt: TGTGCCAGCAGCCTCGTAATCAATCAGCCCCAGCATTTT

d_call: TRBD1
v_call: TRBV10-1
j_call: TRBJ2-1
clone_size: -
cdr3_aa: CASSTGQGAYNEQFF
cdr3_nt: TGCGCCAGCAGTACGGGACAGGGTGCCTACAATGAGCAGTTCTTC

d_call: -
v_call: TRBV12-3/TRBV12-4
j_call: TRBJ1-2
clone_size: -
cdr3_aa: CASSLVGARGYTF
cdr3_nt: TGTGCCAGCAGTTTAGTTGGGGCGCGGGGCTACACCTTC

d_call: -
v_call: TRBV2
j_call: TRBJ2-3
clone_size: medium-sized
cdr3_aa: CARRGTLGGQDTQYF
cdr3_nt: TGTGCCCGCCGGGGGACATTGGGGGGGCAAGATACGCAGTATTTT

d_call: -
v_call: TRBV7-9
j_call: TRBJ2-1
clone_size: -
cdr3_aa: CASSHSGAGDEQFF
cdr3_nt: TGTGCCAGCAGCCATTCGGGAGCTGGGGATGAGCAGTTCTTC

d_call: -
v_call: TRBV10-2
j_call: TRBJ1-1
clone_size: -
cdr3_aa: CASSSGRGLNTEAFF
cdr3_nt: TGCGCCTCCAGTTCGGGCAGGGGTTTGAACACTGAAGCTTTCTTT

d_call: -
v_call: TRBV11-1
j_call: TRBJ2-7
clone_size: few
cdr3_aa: CASSFSASRNEQYF
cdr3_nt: TGTGCCAGCAGCTTTTCCGCTAGTAGGAACGAGCAGTACTTC

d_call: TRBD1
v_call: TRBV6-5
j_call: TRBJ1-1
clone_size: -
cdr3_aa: CASSRTGLNTEAFF
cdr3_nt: TGTGCCAGCAGTAGGACAGGACTAAACACTGAAGCTTTCTTT

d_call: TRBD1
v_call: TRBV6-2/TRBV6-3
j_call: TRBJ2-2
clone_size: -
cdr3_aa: CASSKDRLLGELFF
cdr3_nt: TGTGCCAGCAGTAAGGACAGGCTACTCGGGGAGCTGTTTTTT

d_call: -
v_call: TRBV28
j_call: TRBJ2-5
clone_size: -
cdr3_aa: CASSLQGQETQYF
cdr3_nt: TGTGCCAGCAGTTTACAGGGACAAGAGACCCAGTACTTC

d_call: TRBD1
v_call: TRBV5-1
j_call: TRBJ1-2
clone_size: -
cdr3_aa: CASREGATNYGYTF
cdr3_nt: TGCGCCAGCAGGGAGGGGGCAACTAACTATGGCTACACCTTC

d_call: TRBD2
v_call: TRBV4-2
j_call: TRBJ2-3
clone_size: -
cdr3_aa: CASSQGPGGGIRQYF
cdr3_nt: TGTGCCAGCAGCCAAGGTCCAGGCGGGGGGATCCGGCAGTATTTT

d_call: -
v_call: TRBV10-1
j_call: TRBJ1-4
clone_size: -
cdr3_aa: CASRTPETTNEKLFF
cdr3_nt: TGCGCCAGCCGGACACCCGAAACAACTAATGAAAAACTGTTTTTT

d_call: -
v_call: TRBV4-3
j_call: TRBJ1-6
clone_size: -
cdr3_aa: CASSREQGRNSPLHF
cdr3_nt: TGCGCCAGCAGCCGGGAACAGGGTAGGAATTCACCCCTCCACTTT

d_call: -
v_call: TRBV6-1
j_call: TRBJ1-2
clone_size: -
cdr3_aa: CASSERRIANYGYTF
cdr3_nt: TGTGCCAGCAGTGAACGGCGGATAGCTAACTATGGCTACACCTTC

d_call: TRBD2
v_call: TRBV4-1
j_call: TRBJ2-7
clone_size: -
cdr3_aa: CASSPDWTSGSRGEYF
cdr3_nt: TGCGCCAGCAGCCCAGATTGGACTAGCGGGAGTAGGGGCGAATACTTC

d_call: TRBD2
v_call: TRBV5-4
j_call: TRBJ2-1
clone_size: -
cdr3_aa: CASSESGGATYNEQFF
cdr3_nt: TGTGCCAGCAGCGAGAGCGGGGGGGCCACCTACAATGAGCAGTTCTTC

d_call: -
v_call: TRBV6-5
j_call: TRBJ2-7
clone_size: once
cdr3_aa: CASRLGPYEQYF
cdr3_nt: TGTGCCAGCAGACTTGGGCCCTACGAGCAGTACTTC

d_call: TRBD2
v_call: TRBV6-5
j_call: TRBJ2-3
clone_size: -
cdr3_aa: CATTLTSGITDTQYF
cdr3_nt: TGTGCCACAACTTTGACTAGCGGGATCACAGATACGCAGTATTTT

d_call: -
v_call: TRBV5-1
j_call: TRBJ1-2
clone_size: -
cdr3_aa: CASSLEDIRFF
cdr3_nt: TGCGCCAGCAGCTTGGAGGACATCCGATTCTTC

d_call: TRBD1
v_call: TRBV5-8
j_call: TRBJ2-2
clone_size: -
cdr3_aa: CASSPRQGVAGELFF
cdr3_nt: TGTGCCAGCAGCCCGAGACAGGGCGTAGCGGGGGAGCTGTTTTTT

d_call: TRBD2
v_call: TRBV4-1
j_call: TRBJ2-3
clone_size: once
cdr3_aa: CASSQDGLAGSDTQYF
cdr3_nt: TGCGCCAGCAGCCAAGATGGACTAGCGGGGTCAGATACGCAGTATTTT

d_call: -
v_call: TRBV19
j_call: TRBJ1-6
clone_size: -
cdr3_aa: CASSPNAYNSPLHF
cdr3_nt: TGTGCCAGTAGCCCTAACGCCTATAATTCACCCCTCCACTTT

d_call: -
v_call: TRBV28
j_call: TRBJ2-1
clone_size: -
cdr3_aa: CASSFNVGSSYNEQFF
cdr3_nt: TGTGCCAGCAGTTTTAACGTGGGGAGCTCCTACAATGAGCAGTTCTTC

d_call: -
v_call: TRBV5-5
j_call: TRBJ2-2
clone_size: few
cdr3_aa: CASSLNTGNTGELFF
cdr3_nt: TGTGCCAGCAGCTTGAATACAGGGAACACCGGGGAGCTGTTTTTT

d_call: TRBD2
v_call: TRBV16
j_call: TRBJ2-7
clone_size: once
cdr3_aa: CASSQSVGRGEMYF
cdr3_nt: TGTGCCAGCAGCCAATCCGTTGGGAGGGGCGAAATGTACTTC

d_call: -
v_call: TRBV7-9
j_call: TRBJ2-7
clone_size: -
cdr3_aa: CASSTRTGPPPYEQYF
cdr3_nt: TGTGCCAGCAGCACCCGAACAGGGCCGCCCCCCTACGAGCAGTACTTC